The 20 T cell receptor beta chains below come from one sample, sequenced in a study of cytomegalovirus exposure and HLA in healthy donors. Primers: 60 Vbeta forward and 13 Jbeta reverse. Assay used: immunoSEQ multiplex PCR; TCRdb lists only in-frame clones, some missing. The data contain about 78,000 clones, 55% to 85% of them singletons. Sequenced material: PBMCs. The receptor set was obtained from a woman aged 40 to 49 in good health and CMV-seropositive.

This clone was counted a few times. The V and J genes are TRBV29-1 and TRBJ2-7, with 7 bases fitting TRBD1. J lost 7 bases, V lost 6 bases, and 3 bases had no gene match. In germline, CDR1 is SQVTM, CDR2 ANQGSEA. This CDR3 is 10 amino acids long. CDR3 nucleotide sequence: TGCAGCGTCGTGACAGGGGAGCAGTACTTC. Its translation: CSVVTGEQYF.

This clone was found a few times. The chain couples TRBV28 to TRBJ1-1, with TRBD1 matching 10 bases. Germline V gene sequence: CDR1 MDHEN, CDR2 SYDVKM. This CDR3 contains 15 residues. V trimming: 6 bases; J trimming: 10 bases; junction bases outside the gene matches: 14. The CDR3 reads CASRPGQGVTWGAFF. CDR3 nucleotides: TGTGCCAGCAGGCCAGGACAGGGGGTGACTTGGGGAGCTTTCTTT. Complete variable domain (other parts from reference TRBV28 and TRBJ1-1): DVKVTQSSRYLVKRTGEKVFLECVQDMDHENMFWYRQDPGLGLRLIYFSYDVKMKEKGDIPEGYSVSREKKERFSLILESASTNQTSMYLCASRPGQGVTWGAFFGQGTRLTVV.

This chain uses TRBV6-6 with TRBJ1-2; 9 bases are a match to TRBD1. CDR3 length: 15 amino acids. With 2 bases clipped from V and 8 bases from J, the junction kept 9 bases outside the gene matches. The germline V gene encodes CDR1 MNHNY and CDR2 SVGAGI (reference sequence). The CDR3 region is CASSYGQQGARGYTF. The CDR3 nucleotides read TGTGCCAGCAGTTACGGGCAACAGGGGGCGCGGGGCTACACCTTC.

The DNA of the CDR3 is TGCGCCAGCGGACAGGTGAACTCCTACGAGCAGTACTTC. Amino acid sequence: CASGQVNSYEQYF. This rearrangement joins TRBV5-1 to TRBJ2-7; 7 bases agree with TRBD1. CDR1 is SGHRS, CDR2 YFSETQ, per germline. The CDR3 runs to 13 residues. V lost 7 bases and J lost 0; bases outside the gene matches: 4.

The chain is built from TRBV2 and TRBJ2-5, with 13 bases that match TRBD2. The CDR3 is 19 residues long. Germline CDR1 SNHLY, CDR2 FYNNEI. Trimming took 7 bases from V and 5 from J; bases not matched to a gene: 19. The CDR3: CASNTEGTSGTIKGETQYF. The DNA of the CDR3 is TGTGCCAGCAACACTGAGGGGACTAGCGGGACCATCAAGGGGGAGACCCAGTACTTC.

This clone has only a few counts. The V call is TRBV6-1, the J call TRBJ2-5, with 9 bases fitting TRBD1. Germline V gives CDR1 MNHNS, CDR2 SASEGT. V lost 7 bases to trimming and J lost 4 bases; unmatched junction nucleotides: 10. The CDR3 runs 15 residues. CDR3 bases: TGTGCCAGCATACGGGGACAGGGCTTTGGAGAGACCCAGTACTTC. This codes for CASIRGQGFGETQYF.

Here the CDR3 reads CASSTQGRSNQPQHF. CDR3 DNA: TGTGCCAGCAGCACACAGGGCCGTAGCAATCAGCCCCAGCATTTT. The rearrangement uses TRBV9 and TRBJ1-5, with D tentatively TRBD1 (6 bases). V shed 4 bases and J shed 0 bases, with 11 bases lying between them. In germline, CDR1 is SGDLS, CDR2 YYNGEE. This CDR3 comprises 15 residues.

The chain is built from TRBV19 and TRBJ2-7, with D perhaps matching TRBD2 (5 bases). Trimming removed 4 bases from V and 6 bases from J, with 19 bases in between. Germline values: CDR1 LNHDA, CDR2 SQIVND (reference sequence). CDR3 length: 15 amino acids. This CDR3 is CASSTYRGGKAEQYF. The CDR3 nucleotides read TGTGCCAGTAGTACCTACCGGGGTGGAAAAGCCGAGCAGTACTTC.

The chain has TRBV2 and TRBJ2-7; 12 bases map to TRBD2. Germline lookup yields CDR1 SNHLY and CDR2 FYNNEI. Unmatched junction bases numbered 5, after V lost 5 bases and J lost 3 bases. The CDR3 loop spans 15 amino acids. Here the CDR3 reads CASSMTSGSFYEQYF. The CDR3 nucleotides read TGTGCCAGCAGTATGACTAGCGGGAGTTTCTACGAGCAGTACTTC.

This chain links TRBV30 with TRBJ2-5; a weak D match, TRBD2 (6 bases). The CDR3 is 14 residues long. Germline assignment: CDR1 GTSNPN and CDR2 SVGIG (reference sequence). The V and J ends lost 5 bases and 2 bases respectively, with 15 bases between them. As DNA, the CDR3 is TGTGCCTGGGGGACCGGGACTGATCAAGAGACCCAGTACTTC. It is translated as CAWGTGTDQETQYF.

This rearrangement joins TRBV4-2 to TRBJ2-7; D unresolved. The CDR3 covers 12 residues. Germline V CDR1 and CDR2: LGHNA, YNFKEQ. V shed 0 bases and J shed 7 bases, with 7 bases lying between them. In nucleotides, the CDR3 is TGTGCCAGCAGCCAAGAGGGCAGGGAGCAGTACTTC. It translates to CASSQEGREQYF.

The V call is TRBV27, the J call TRBJ1-1; D not resolved. The CDR3 runs 11 residues. The ends were cut back, 4 bases at V and 11 bases at J, with 11 bases in the middle. CDR1 is MNHEY, CDR2 SMNVEV, per germline (reference sequence). The CDR3 nucleotides read TGTGCCAGCAGTTCTTATAACGGGGCTTTCTTT. It yields the protein CASSSYNGAFF.

The chain links TRBV5-1 to TRBJ2-3, with 9 bases matching TRBD2. The CDR3 extends over 14 amino acids. Trimming took 1 base from V and 3 from J; bases not matched to a gene: 0. In germline, CDR1 is SGHRS, CDR2 YFSETQ. CDR3 coding DNA: TGCGCCAGCAGCTTGACTAGCGGGACAGATACGCAGTATTTT. Amino acid sequence: CASSLTSGTDTQYF.

This clone was recorded once. The rearrangement links TRBV2 to TRBJ2-5, with TRBD2 as a possible D gene (6 bases). Germline V lookup: CDR1 SNHLY, CDR2 FYNNEI. This CDR3 has 14 amino acids. The V end was cut by 6 bases, the J end by 1 base, with 12 bases between. The CDR3: CASRAGSSQETQYF. The CDR3 DNA reads as TGTGCCAGCAGAGCCGGGAGTTCCCAAGAGACCCAGTACTTC.

J is TRBJ2-7 and V is TRBV10-3; D unresolved. There are 15 residues in the CDR3. Trimming pared 2 bases from V and 1 base from J, leaving 12 bases between. CDR1 and CDR2 from the germline V gene are ENHRY and SYGVKD. This CDR3 is CAISEGMVLSYEQYF. CDR3 sequence (DNA): TGTGCCATCAGTGAGGGTATGGTACTATCCTACGAGCAGTACTTC.

The gene calls are TRBV30 and TRBJ2-6; D is unclear. The CDR3 consists of 14 residues. Trimming cost V 4 bases and J 4 bases, with 11 bases left between them. The germline gives CDR1 GTSNPN, CDR2 SVGIG (reference sequence). The CDR3 bases are TGTGCCTGGAAGGCGCAGGCGGGGGCCAACGTCCTGACTTTC. Amino acids: CAWKAQAGANVLTF.

The V call is TRBV5-8, the J call TRBJ2-5; 11 bases agree with TRBD2. Trimming cost V 0 bases and J 0 bases; bases outside gene matches: 4. This CDR3 is built from 17 residues. Germline CDR1 and CDR2: SGHTS and YDEGEE. This CDR3 reads CASSLAKTSGNQETQYF. The CDR3 DNA sequence: TGTGCCAGCAGCTTGGCCAAGACTAGCGGGAACCAAGAGACCCAGTACTTC.

The chain recombines TRBV27 with TRBJ1-5; 7 bases are a match to TRBD1. Germline CDR1 is MNHEY and CDR2 is SMNVEV (reference sequence). The CDR3 spans 14 residues. The trim removed 6 bases at V and 4 bases at J, leaving 6 bases unmatched. As DNA, the CDR3 is TGTGCCAGCAGATTTACAGGGGTGAATCAGCCCCAGCATTTT. Translated, it gives CASRFTGVNQPQHF.

The V gene is TRBV7-6, the J gene TRBJ2-1; D unclear. Trimming shortened V by 5 bases and J by 7 bases, and 15 bases separated the two germline ends. The length of the CDR3 is 14 residues. The germline CDR1 and CDR2 sequences are SGHVS and FNYEAQ. The CDR3, as DNA: TGTGCCAGCAGCCAAGACGAGACTTTAAATGAGCAGTTCTTC. Translation gives CASSQDETLNEQFF.

V is TRBV7-2 and J is TRBJ2-5, with 8 bases identical to TRBD2. CDR1 is SGHTA and CDR2 is FQGNSA in the germline V gene. With 5 bases clipped from V and 2 bases from J, the junction kept 10 bases outside the gene matches. This CDR3 has 16 amino acids. The CDR3 bases are TGTGCCAGCAGCCCGGCATATGCGGGGGGACAAGAGACCCAGTACTTC. Residues: CASSPAYAGGQETQYF.